A single sample gave rise to the 2 T cell receptor beta chains below, sequenced in a study of control samples from healthy donors and cancer patients. Sequenced by immunoSEQ multiplex PCR; TCRdb stores in-frame clones only, minus some. The sample consists of about 120,000 clones, around 90% of them appearing once. Sequenced sample: blood. The source of these receptors is a man aged 35 to 55 in good health.

The rearrangement links TRBV9 to TRBJ2-1, with a weak D call TRBD2 (6 bases). The CDR3 has 15 residues. In germline, CDR1 is SGDLS, CDR2 YYNGEE. The V gene lost 6 bases and the J gene lost 1 base, with 14 bases spanning the gap. The CDR3 sequence: CASNPSGVSYNEQFF. DNA for the CDR3: TGTGCCAGCAACCCGTCGGGAGTTTCCTACAATGAGCAGTTCTTC.

CDR3 coding DNA: TGTGCCAGCAGCTACGCGGCTAACACTGAAGCTTTCTTT. Its protein product is CASSYAANTEAFF. The chain carries TRBV3-1 (or the pseudogene TRBV3-2) and TRBJ1-1; D unclear. CDR1 is LGHDT and CDR2 is YNNKEL in the germline V gene (reference sequence). The CDR3 contains 13 residues. Trimming removed 5 bases from V and 2 bases from J, with 9 bases in between.